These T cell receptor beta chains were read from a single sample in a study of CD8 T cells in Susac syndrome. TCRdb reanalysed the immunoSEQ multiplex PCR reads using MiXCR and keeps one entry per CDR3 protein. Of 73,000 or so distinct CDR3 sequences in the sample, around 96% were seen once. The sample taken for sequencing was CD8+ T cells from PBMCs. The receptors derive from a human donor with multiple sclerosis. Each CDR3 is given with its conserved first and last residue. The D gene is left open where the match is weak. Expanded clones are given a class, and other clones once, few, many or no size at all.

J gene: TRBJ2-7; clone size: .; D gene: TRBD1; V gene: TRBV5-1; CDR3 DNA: TGCGCCAGCAGCTATAGCCGGGACAGGGACTACGAGCAGTACTTC; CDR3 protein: CASSYSRDRDYEQYF
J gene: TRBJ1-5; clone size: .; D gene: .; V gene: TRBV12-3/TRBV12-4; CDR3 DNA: TGTGCCAGCAGTTTTCTGGATGAGAGCCCACAGCCCCAGCATTTT; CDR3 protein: CASSFLDESPQPQHF
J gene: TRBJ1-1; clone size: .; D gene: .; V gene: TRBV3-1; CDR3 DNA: TGTGCCAGCAGCCACTTTATCGCCCCCAGCACTGAAGCTTTCTTT; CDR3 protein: CASSHFIAPSTEAFF
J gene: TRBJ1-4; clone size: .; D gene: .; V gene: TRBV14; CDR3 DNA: TGTGCCAGCAGCTTTACGGGATCGGATGAAAAACTGTTTTTT; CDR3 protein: CASSFTGSDEKLFF
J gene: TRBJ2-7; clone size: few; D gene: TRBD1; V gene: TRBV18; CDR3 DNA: TGTGCCAGCTCATCCCGGGACAGAGGCTACGAGCAGTACTTC; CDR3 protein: CASSSRDRGYEQYF
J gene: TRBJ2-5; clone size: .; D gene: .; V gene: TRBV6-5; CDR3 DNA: TGTGCCAGCAGTTACTCCGTAGTTCCAGAGACCCAGTACTTC; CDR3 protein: CASSYSVVPETQYF
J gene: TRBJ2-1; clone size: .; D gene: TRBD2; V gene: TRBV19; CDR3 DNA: TGTGCCAGCCGACTAGCGGGGATTTACAATGAGCAGTTCTTC; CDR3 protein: CASRLAGIYNEQFF
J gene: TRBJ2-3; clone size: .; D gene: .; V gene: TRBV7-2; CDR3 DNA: TGTGCCAGCAGCTTACTTTCACCCTCTACGCAGTATTTT; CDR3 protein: CASSLLSPSTQYF
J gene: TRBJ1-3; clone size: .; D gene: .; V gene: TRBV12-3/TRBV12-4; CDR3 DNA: TGTGCCAGCAGGGACAAAGACAGGACCATATATTTT; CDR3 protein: CASRDKDRTIYF
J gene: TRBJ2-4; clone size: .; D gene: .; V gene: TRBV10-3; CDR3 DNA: TGTGCCATCAGTGAAGGAGCAGCGGGTTACTTACTAAACATTCAGTACTTC; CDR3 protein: CAISEGAAGYLLNIQYF
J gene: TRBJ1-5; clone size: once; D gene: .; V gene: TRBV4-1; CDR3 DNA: TGCGCCAGCAGCCAAATAAGGGAATCCAATCAGCCCCAGCATTTT; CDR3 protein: CASSQIRESNQPQHF
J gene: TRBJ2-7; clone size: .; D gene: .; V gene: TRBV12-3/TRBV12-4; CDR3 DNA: TGTGCCAGCAGTTTCGGGATGAGCGAGCAGTACTTC; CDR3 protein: CASSFGMSEQYF
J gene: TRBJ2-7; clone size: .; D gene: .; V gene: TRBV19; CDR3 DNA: TGTGCCAGTAGTATACTGGCAGGGACTTACGAGCAGTACTTC; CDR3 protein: CASSILAGTYEQYF
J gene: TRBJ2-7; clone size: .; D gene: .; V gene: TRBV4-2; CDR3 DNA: TGTGCCAGCAGCCAAGCACGGGGATCCTACGAGCAGTACTTC; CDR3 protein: CASSQARGSYEQYF
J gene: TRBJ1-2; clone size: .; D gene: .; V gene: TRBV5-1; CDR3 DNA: TGCGCCAGCAGCGGAACAGGCGTCTGGGGCTACACCTTC; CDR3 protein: CASSGTGVWGYTF
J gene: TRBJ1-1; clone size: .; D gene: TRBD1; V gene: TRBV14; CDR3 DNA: TGTGCCAGCAGCCAAAAGGGGGCGCGGACTGAAGCTTTCTTT; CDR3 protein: CASSQKGARTEAFF
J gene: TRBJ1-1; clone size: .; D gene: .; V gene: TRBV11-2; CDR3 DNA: TGTGCCAGCAGCTTGGGGGGCTTTGGAGAAGCTTTCTTT; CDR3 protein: CASSLGGFGEAFF
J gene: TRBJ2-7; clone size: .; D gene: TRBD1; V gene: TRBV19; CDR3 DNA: TGTGCCAGTAGTATCTCTGCTTGGGGGACAGGGACTGGCGAGCAGTACTTC; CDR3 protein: CASSISAWGTGTGEQYF
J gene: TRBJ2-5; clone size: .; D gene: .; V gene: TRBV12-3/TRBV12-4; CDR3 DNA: TGTGCCAGCAGTTTCCCCAACGGGGGTCCGGAGACCCAGTACTTC; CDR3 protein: CASSFPNGGPETQYF
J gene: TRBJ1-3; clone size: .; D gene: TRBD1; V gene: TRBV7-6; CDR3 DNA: TGTGCCAGCAGCTTAGCAAGACAGGGAGCCGGAAACACCATATATTTT; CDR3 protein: CASSLARQGAGNTIYF
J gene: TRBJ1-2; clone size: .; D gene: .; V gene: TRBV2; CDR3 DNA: TGTGCCAGCCCCGAAGGGGGGGTTGGCTACACCTTC; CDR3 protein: CASPEGGVGYTF
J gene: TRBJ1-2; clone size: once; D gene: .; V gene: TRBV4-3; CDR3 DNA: TGCGCCAGCAGCCATCTTCCCGGGACATCGGGCGTAACGGATGGCTACACCTTC; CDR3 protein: CASSHLPGTSGVTDGYTF
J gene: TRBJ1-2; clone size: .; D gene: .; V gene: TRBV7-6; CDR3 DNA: TGTGCCAGCAGCTTACCAGGGCTGGGTGGCTACACCTTC; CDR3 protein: CASSLPGLGGYTF
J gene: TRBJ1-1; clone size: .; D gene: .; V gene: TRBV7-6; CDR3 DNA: TGTGCCAGCAGCTTAGCAATGAACACTGAAGCTTTCTTT; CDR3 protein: CASSLAMNTEAFF
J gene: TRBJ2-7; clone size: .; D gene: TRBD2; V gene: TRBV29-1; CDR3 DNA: TGCAGCGTTGAAGAGGCTAGCGGGGGGTACGAGCAGTACTTC; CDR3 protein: CSVEEASGGYEQYF
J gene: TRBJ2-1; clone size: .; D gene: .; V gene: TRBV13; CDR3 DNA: TGTGCCAGCAGCTTTGGGGCCTCCTACAATGAGCAGTTCTTC; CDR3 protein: CASSFGASYNEQFF
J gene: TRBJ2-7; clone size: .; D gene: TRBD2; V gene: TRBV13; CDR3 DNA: TGTGCCAGCAGCCCCGGGGGGAGGATCTCCTACGAGCAGTACTTC; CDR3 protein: CASSPGGRISYEQYF
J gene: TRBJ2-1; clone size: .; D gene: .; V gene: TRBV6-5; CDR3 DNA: TGTGCCACCCTGCCGGCGGACAATGAGCAGTTCTTC; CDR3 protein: CATLPADNEQFF
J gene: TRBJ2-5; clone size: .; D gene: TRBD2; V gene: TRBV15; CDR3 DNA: TGTGCCACCAGCAAAGGCCCGGGGGGAGAGACCCAGTACTTC; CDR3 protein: CATSKGPGGETQYF
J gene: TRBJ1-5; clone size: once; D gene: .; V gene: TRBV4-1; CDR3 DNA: TGCGCCAGCAGCCAAGATCAGCGGGGGGGATGGGGCAATCAGCCCCAGCATTTT; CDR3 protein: CASSQDQRGGWGNQPQHF
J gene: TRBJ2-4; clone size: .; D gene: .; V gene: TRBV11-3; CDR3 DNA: TGTGCCAGCAGCTTCGACAGCAAAAACATTCAGTACTTC; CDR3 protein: CASSFDSKNIQYF
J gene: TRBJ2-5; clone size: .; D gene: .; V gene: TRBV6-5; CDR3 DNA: TGTGCCAGCAGTTTGGTGAGGGGCCTTCAAGAGACCCAGTACTTC; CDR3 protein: CASSLVRGLQETQYF
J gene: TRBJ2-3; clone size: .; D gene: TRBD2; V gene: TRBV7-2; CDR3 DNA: TGTGCCAGCGGCCGAATAGCGGGGGGTCCCGATACGCAGTATTTT; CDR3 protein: CASGRIAGGPDTQYF
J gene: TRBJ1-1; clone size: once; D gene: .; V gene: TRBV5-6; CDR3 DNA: TGTGCCAGCAGCGTCATGAACACTGAAGCTTTCTTT; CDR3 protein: CASSVMNTEAFF
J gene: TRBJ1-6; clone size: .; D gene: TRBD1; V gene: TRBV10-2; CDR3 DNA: TGCGCCAGCGCTGACAGGGGGATATATAATTCACCCCTCCACTTT; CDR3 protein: CASADRGIYNSPLHF
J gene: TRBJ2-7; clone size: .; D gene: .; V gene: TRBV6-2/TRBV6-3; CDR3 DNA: TGTGCCAGCAGTGTGACTGTATACGAGCAGTACTTC; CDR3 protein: CASSVTVYEQYF
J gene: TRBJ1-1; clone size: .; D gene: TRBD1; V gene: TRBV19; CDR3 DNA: TGTGCCAGTAGTAGTGGACAGGGCAGAGCTGAAGCTTTCTTT; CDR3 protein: CASSSGQGRAEAFF
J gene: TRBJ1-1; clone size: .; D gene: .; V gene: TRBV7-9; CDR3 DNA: TGTGCCAGCAGCCGGTGGGACACTGAAGCTTTCTTT; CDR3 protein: CASSRWDTEAFF
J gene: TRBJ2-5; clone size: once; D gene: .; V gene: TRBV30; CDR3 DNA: TGTGCCGGGCTACGAGAGACCCAGTACTTC; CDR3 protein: CAGLRETQYF
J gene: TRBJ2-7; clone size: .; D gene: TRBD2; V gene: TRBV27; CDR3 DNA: TGTGCCAGCAGTGTGACCGGGAGGACCTACGAGCAGTACTTC; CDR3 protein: CASSVTGRTYEQYF
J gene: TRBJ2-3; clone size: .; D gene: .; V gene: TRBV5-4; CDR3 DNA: TGTGCCAGCAGGGACAAGGAATGGGGCACAGATACGCAGTATTTT; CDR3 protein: CASRDKEWGTDTQYF
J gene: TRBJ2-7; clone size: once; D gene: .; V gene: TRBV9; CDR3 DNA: TGTGCCAGCAGCGCGGGAGCGGGCCCAGCCTACGAGCAGTACTTC; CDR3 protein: CASSAGAGPAYEQYF
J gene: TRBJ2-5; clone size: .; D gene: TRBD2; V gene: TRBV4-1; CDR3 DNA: TGCGCCAGCAGCCAAAGGTTAACTAGCGGGGGCCCCCAAGAGACCCAGTACTTC; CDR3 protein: CASSQRLTSGGPQETQYF
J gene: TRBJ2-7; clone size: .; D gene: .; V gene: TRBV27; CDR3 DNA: TGTGCCAGCAGTTTAAGGGCCTCACAGGGAACCTACGAGCAGTACTTC; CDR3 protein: CASSLRASQGTYEQYF
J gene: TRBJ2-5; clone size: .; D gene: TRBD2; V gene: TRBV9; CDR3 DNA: TGTGCCAGCTCTCTAGCGGGGGGCCGAGAGACCCAGTACTTC; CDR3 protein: CASSLAGGRETQYF
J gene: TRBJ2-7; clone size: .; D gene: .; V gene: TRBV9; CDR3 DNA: TGTGCCAGCAGCGTATCGGCCAGCTCCTACGAGCAGTACTTC; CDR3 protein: CASSVSASSYEQYF
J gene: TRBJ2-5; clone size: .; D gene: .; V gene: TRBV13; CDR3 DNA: TGTGCCAGCAGCTTAAGGGAAAACCAAGAGACCCAGTACTTC; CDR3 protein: CASSLRENQETQYF
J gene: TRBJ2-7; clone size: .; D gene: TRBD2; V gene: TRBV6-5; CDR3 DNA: TGTGCCAGCAGTCACGGGACTAGCGGGGACGCGAAGTACTTC; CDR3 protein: CASSHGTSGDAKYF
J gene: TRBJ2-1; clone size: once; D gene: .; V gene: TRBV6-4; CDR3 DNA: TGTGCCACTTCATTCGGGGCAGGGGTTCTCAATGAGCAGTTCTTC; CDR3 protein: CATSFGAGVLNEQFF
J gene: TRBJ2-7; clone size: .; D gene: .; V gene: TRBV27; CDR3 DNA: TGTGCCAGCGGGCGGTGGGACTCCTACGAGCAGTACTTC; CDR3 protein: CASGRWDSYEQYF
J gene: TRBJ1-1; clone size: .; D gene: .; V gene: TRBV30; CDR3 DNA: TGTGCCTGGAGTGTATCCGGCACTGAAGCTTTCTTT; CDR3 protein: CAWSVSGTEAFF
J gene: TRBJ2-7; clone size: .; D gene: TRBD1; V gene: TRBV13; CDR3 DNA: TGTGCCAGCAGCCCCGGGACAGGGATTGGAGTCTACGAGCAGTACTTC; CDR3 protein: CASSPGTGIGVYEQYF
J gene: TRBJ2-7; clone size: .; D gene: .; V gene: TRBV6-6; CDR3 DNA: TGTGCCACCTCAGGGGCGATCTACGAGCAGTACTTC; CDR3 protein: CATSGAIYEQYF
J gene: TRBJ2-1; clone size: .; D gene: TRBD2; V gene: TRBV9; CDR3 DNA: TGTGCCAGCAGCGTAGGGGGTAGCGGGAGTGTAAATGAGCAGTTCTTC; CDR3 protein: CASSVGGSGSVNEQFF